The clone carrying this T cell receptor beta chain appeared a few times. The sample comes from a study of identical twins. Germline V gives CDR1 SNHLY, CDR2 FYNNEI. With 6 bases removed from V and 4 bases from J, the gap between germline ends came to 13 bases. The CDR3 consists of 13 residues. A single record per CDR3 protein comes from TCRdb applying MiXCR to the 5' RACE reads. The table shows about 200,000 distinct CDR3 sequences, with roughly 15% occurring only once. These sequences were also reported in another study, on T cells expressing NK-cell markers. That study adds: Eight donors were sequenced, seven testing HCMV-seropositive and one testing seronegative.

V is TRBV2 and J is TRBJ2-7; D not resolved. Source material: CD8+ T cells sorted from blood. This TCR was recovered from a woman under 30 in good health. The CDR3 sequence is CASRYSQEYEQYF. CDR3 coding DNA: TGTGCCAGCAGATATTCCCAGGAGTACGAGCAGTACTTC.